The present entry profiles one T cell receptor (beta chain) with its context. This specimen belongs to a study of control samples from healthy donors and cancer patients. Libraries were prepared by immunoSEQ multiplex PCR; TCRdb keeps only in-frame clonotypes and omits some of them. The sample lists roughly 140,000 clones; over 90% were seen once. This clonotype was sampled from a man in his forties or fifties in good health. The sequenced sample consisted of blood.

CDR3 sequence (DNA): TGTGCCAGCAGCTTAAAGACAGCTCCTCGGGATGGCTACACCTTC. Residues: CASSLKTAPRDGYTF. The V call is TRBV7-9, the J call TRBJ1-2, with D maybe TRBD1 (5 bases). CDR1 is SEHNR, CDR2 FQNEAQ, per germline (reference sequence). V was cut by 2 bases and J by 6 bases, with 16 bases left in between. The CDR3 is 15 residues long.